These 24 T cell receptor beta chains were sequenced from one sample in a study of cytomegalovirus exposure and HLA in healthy donors. The repertoire was sequenced with immunoSEQ multiplex PCR; TCRdb's copy has only in-frame clones and lacks some. Here the sample spans under 150,000 clones, approximately 90% being singletons. The sample was PBMCs. The source of these receptors is a woman aged 18 to 35 in good health and CMV-seronegative.

This chain joins TRBV28 and TRBJ1-2; D gene uncertain. The CDR3 is 16 residues long. V lost 5 bases, J lost 4 bases, and 20 bases lay in between. Germline loops: CDR1 MDHEN, CDR2 SYDVKM. CDR3 DNA sequence: TGTGCCAGCAGTCCCGACCTGATGAGGAGGTTCTATGGCTACACCTTC. This gives the protein CASSPDLMRRFYGYTF.

This sequence joins TRBV28 and TRBJ2-3, with D hard to call. Germline CDR1 MDHEN, CDR2 SYDVKM. This CDR3 spans 12 amino acids. Trimming took off 6 bases at V and 3 bases at J, with 7 bases between the two ends. CDR3 region: CASRLGTDTQYF. As DNA, the CDR3 is TGTGCCAGCAGGCTAGGAACAGATACGCAGTATTTT.

The gene calls are TRBV6-1 and TRBJ2-1, with D possibly TRBD2 on 6 matching bases. Trimming cost V 4 bases and J 1 base, with 8 bases left between them. The CDR3 loop spans 14 amino acids. Germline V gene lookup returns CDR1 MNHNS and CDR2 SASEGT. This CDR3 reads CASSGAGSYNEQFF. CDR3 in DNA: TGTGCCAGCAGTGGGGCGGGGTCCTACAATGAGCAGTTCTTC.

The genes are TRBV9 and TRBJ1-4; tentative D call: TRBD1 (5 bases). V gave up 2 bases and J gave up 6 bases, with 11 bases separating them. This CDR3 contains 14 residues. Per germline, CDR1 SGDLS and CDR2 YYNGEE. The CDR3 loop reads CASSVGGVDEKLFF. CDR3 DNA sequence: TGTGCCAGCAGCGTCGGGGGGGTGGATGAAAAACTGTTTTTT. The full variable domain, completed using reference TRBV9 and TRBJ1-4, is DSGVTQTPKHLITATGQRVTLRCSPRSGDLSVYWYQQSLDQGLQFLIQYYNGEERAKGNILERFSAQQFPDLHSELNLSSLELGDSALYFCASSVGGVDEKLFFGSGTQLSVL.

This chain joins TRBV30 and TRBJ2-2; possible D gene TRBD1, 6 bases. CDR3 length: 16 residues. Germline V gives CDR1 GTSNPN, CDR2 SVGIG (reference sequence). Trimming took off 8 bases at V and 6 bases at J, with 25 bases between the two ends. The CDR3 sequence: CARTVGQIVFSGELFF. The CDR3 DNA reads TGTGCCCGCACCGTTGGACAGATAGTATTCTCCGGGGAGCTGTTTTTT.

The chain carries TRBV19 and TRBJ2-1; TRBD1 might be the D (6 bases). The ends were cut back, 5 bases at V and 0 bases at J, with 11 bases in the middle. Looked up from germline, CDR1 is LNHDA and CDR2 is SQIVND (reference sequence). CDR3 length equals 15 residues. CDR3 sequence (DNA): TGTGCCAGTAGTGAAACAGGGAGCTCCTACAATGAGCAGTTCTTC. Amino acid sequence: CASSETGSSYNEQFF.

The V call is TRBV10-2, the J call TRBJ2-4; TRBD2 matches 10 bases. Germline-derived CDR1 and CDR2 are WSHSY and SAAADI. The V segment lost 2 bases and the J segment 1 base; nucleotides outside the gene matches: 8. The CDR3 loop spans 18 amino acids. CDR3 amino acids: CASSEGLAEGVAKNIQYF. DNA for the CDR3: TGCGCCAGCAGTGAGGGACTAGCGGAAGGGGTGGCCAAAAACATTCAGTACTTC.

This clone was observed a handful of times. The chain's CDR3 is CASSLWFSSDREAGYGYTF. The CDR3 nucleotides read TGTGCCAGCAGTTTATGGTTCTCCTCCGACAGGGAAGCTGGCTATGGCTACACCTTC. This chain links TRBV28 with TRBJ1-2; the match to TRBD1 covers 7 bases. The V gene end was trimmed by 0 bases and the J gene end by 4 bases; junction bases not matched to a gene: 17. The CDR3 loop spans 19 amino acids. Per the germline V gene, CDR1 is MDHEN and CDR2 is SYDVKM.

The V call is TRBV9, the J call TRBJ2-3; 7 bases match TRBD2. V shed 2 bases, J shed 2 bases, and the junction held 5 bases outside the gene matches. The CDR3 is 15 amino acids. Germline values: CDR1 SGDLS, CDR2 YYNGEE. The CDR3 region is CASSVGTTDTDTQYF. The CDR3 DNA sequence: TGTGCCAGCAGCGTTGGGACTACCGACACAGATACGCAGTATTTT.

The rearrangement uses TRBV19 and TRBJ1-6, with a tentative D call TRBD1 (6 bases). V dropped 5 bases and J dropped 8 bases, with 16 bases sitting between them. The CDR3 length is 15 residues. In germline, CDR1 is LNHDA, CDR2 SQIVND (reference sequence). CDR3 region: CASSLLRGVDSPLHF. Here the CDR3 DNA reads TGTGCCAGTAGTCTCCTCAGGGGAGTGGATTCACCCCTCCACTTT.

As to this clone: Other DNA variants within this sample encode the same CDR3. The chain couples TRBV5-1 to TRBJ2-5, with D perhaps matching TRBD2 (6 bases). The CDR3 totals 13 residues. Trimming cost V 4 bases and J 4 bases, with 11 bases left between them. The V gene's germline CDR1 is SGHRS and CDR2 YFSETQ. CDR3 bases: TGCGCCAGCAGCGGAGGGACGGTAGAGACCCAGTACTTC. Amino acids: CASSGGTVETQYF.

Worth noting for this clone: The junction departs from germline at one end; a sequencing error may be responsible. The chain carries TRBV7-2 and TRBJ1-3, with 7 bases aligning to TRBD1. CDR1 SGHTA and CDR2 FQGNSA come from the germline V gene. The CDR3 loop spans 15 amino acids. CDR3: CASSPEDRAGNTIYF. DNA for the CDR3: TGTGCCAGCAGCCCTGAAGACAGGGCTGGGAACACCATATATTTT.

The CDR3 protein is CSVVRTGGRTDTQYF. Here the CDR3 DNA reads TGCAGCGTTGTTCGGACAGGGGGCCGCACAGATACGCAGTATTTT. The chain carries TRBV29-1 and TRBJ2-3, with 11 nucleotides matching TRBD1. This CDR3 comprises 15 residues. J gave up 1 base and V 4 bases, and 4 bases lay outside the gene matches. Looked up from germline, CDR1 is SQVTM and CDR2 is ANQGSEA.

This chain links TRBV9 with TRBJ2-5; 7 bases align to TRBD1. Germline V CDR1 and CDR2: SGDLS, YYNGEE. The CDR3 covers 15 residues. J was trimmed by 5 bases and V by 0 bases; bases with no gene match: 7. The CDR3 region is CASSVERGRAETQYF. For the CDR3, the DNA is TGTGCCAGCAGCGTAGAGAGGGGGCGAGCGGAGACCCAGTACTTC.

V is TRBV9 and J is TRBJ1-1, with D possibly TRBD1 on 6 matching bases. Trimming took off 4 bases at V and 4 bases at J, with 14 bases between the two ends. The CDR3 loop spans 14 amino acids. The V gene's germline CDR1 is SGDLS and CDR2 YYNGEE. The CDR3 nucleotides read TGTGCCAGCAGCCCAGGCTGGGGGCCCACTGAAGCTTTCTTT. It is translated as CASSPGWGPTEAFF.

This chain uses TRBV6-4 with TRBJ1-1, with D perhaps TRBD1 (5 bases). The CDR3 extends over 13 amino acids. Germline lookup yields CDR1 MRHNA and CDR2 SNTAGT. The V end lost 2 bases, the J end lost 4 bases, and 8 bases lay between the germline ends. The CDR3 sequence: CASSDGGGTEAFF. The CDR3 nucleotides read TGTGCCAGCAGTGACGGGGGGGGCACTGAAGCTTTCTTT.

This chain uses TRBV7-3 with TRBJ2-5, with 8 bases aligning to TRBD1. The J segment lost 2 bases and the V segment lost 4 bases, leaving 3 bases of the junction unmatched. Germline lookup yields CDR1 SGHTA and CDR2 FQGTGA. CDR3 size: 14 residues. DNA for the CDR3: TGTGCCAGCAGCTGGACAGGGCAACAAGAGACCCAGTACTTC. Protein sequence: CASSWTGQQETQYF.

The chain couples TRBV7-6 to TRBJ2-5, with TRBD1 matching over 8 bases. The germline V gene has CDR1 SGHVS and CDR2 FNYEAQ. Germline trimming cut 3 bases from V and 5 bases from J; bases unmatched to any gene: 17. The CDR3 is 18 residues long. Here the CDR3 reads CASSFAPPGTGVMETQYF. DNA of the CDR3: TGTGCCAGCAGCTTTGCCCCACCCGGGACAGGCGTGATGGAGACCCAGTACTTC.

V is TRBV6-1 and J is TRBJ2-7; TRBD1 aligns across 8 bases. V lost 6 bases, J lost 5 bases, and 9 bases stayed unmatched. CDR1 is MNHNS, CDR2 SASEGT, per germline. The CDR3 is 14 residues long. Here the CDR3 DNA reads TGTGCCAGCAGAACACAGGGGGATGAGAACGAGCAGTACTTC. Translating it yields CASRTQGDENEQYF.

V gene TRBV28 combines with J gene TRBJ2-4; possible D gene TRBD2, 5 bases. The V gene lost 6 bases and the J gene lost 4 bases, with 10 bases spanning the gap. Per the germline V gene, CDR1 is MDHEN and CDR2 is SYDVKM. There are 13 residues in the CDR3. The CDR3 region has the DNA TGTGCCAGCAGCCGAACGGGGAAAAACATTCAGTACTTC. Its protein product is CASSRTGKNIQYF.

V is TRBV28 and J is TRBJ1-2; 8 positions agree with TRBD1. The CDR3 extends over 14 amino acids. The germline V gene encodes CDR1 MDHEN and CDR2 SYDVKM. V shed 7 bases, J shed 3 bases, and the junction held 7 bases outside the gene matches. As DNA, the CDR3 is TGTGCCAGCACCGCTGACAGGGGTTACTATGGCTACACCTTC. Its protein is CASTADRGYYGYTF.

The chain has TRBV5-1 and TRBJ2-6; 9 positions match TRBD1. CDR1 and CDR2 (germline): SGHRS, YFSETQ. The J segment lost 17 bases and the V segment lost 2 bases, leaving 5 bases of the junction unmatched. The CDR3 consists of 12 residues. The CDR3 nucleotides are TGCGCCAGCAGCTTAGGGGACAGGGTTTTGACTTTC. As protein: CASSLGDRVLTF.

This chain links TRBV28 with TRBJ1-6; D may be TRBD1 (6 bases). V dropped 1 base and J dropped 4 bases, with 11 bases sitting between them. Germline CDR1 reads MDHEN; CDR2 reads SYDVKM. The CDR3 covers 16 residues. CDR3 DNA: TGTGCCAGCAGTTTATCAGGGACATCTTATAATTCACCCCTCCACTTT. The encoded protein is CASSLSGTSYNSPLHF.

The chain's CDR3 is CASSRRTGLDTIYF. CDR3 in DNA: TGTGCCAGCAGCCGACGGACAGGGTTGGACACCATATATTTT. This rearrangement joins TRBV13 to TRBJ1-3; 8 positions match TRBD1. The CDR3 covers 14 residues. V trimming: 5 bases; J trimming: 8 bases; junction bases outside the gene matches: 8. Germline V lookup: CDR1 PRHDT, CDR2 FYEKMQ (reference sequence).